This record looks at one T cell receptor beta chain sequence and its context. This clonotype was recorded at least ten times. Its antigen target is currently unknown. No much larger clone exists at a distance of one base, and base qualities are not known. The donors were roughly 39 Caucasian individuals from Russia, aged roughly 6 to 100 years, who were systemically healthy. Each donor gave roughly 9.5 milliliters of peripheral blood, collected into EDTA-treated Vacutainer tubes. Ficoll-Paque density-gradient centrifugation was used to isolate PBMCs, with at least 6 million obtained per sample. Total RNA was extracted from PBMCs with Trizol reagent, with at least 6 micrograms obtained per sample. For every donor, an aliquot of PBMCs went through flow cytometry to measure the percentages of naive CD45RAhigh/CD27high T cells. These data belong to a study of blood T cells in healthy people across ages (dated by TCRdb to between 2015 and 2016). About the full investigation: Template switching captured roughly one uniquely barcoded TCR beta cDNA molecule per two T cells in model experiments. The donors were split into four age groups: young (average around 16 years), middle-aged (over 35), aged (over 55) and long-lived (approximately 89). Age-related changes in TCR beta repertoire diversity were measured in the study by deep sequencing normalized with unique cDNA molecular identifiers. The study analyzed two additional independent replicas of 1 million unique cDNA reads from the same blood draw for two donors, one aged 18 to 30 and one aged 80 or older. The paper as a whole reports these results and caveats: Total diversity estimates from one million sequenced T cells were considered lower bounds and underestimates. Compared with the aged group, the long-lived group had more naive CD4+ T cells, fewer expanded clones and increased TCR diversity, suggesting age selection. Observed TCR beta diversity per million T cells fell roughly linearly with age, and a significant reduction was already apparent by age about 36. Conclusive comparison of naive and antigen-experienced compartments was prevented by the profiling of bulk unsorted PBMCs. There was a strong correlation between observed TCR beta diversity and the percentage of naive T cells measured by flow cytometry. Because the CMV infection status of the donors was unknown, age-related changes in expanded clonotypes may potentially have been confounded.

V and J are trimmed by 4 bases and 3 bases, and the gene matches miss 4 bases of the junction. Based on the germline V gene (reference sequence), the CDR1 and CDR2 sequences are SGHNT and YYREEE. Reading from cysteine to phenylalanine, the CDR3 counts 16 amino acids. Only CDR3 DNA is held: 48 bases, read in frame from base 1. Receptors were amplified or captured by 5' RACE. The sequencer was an Illumina HiSeq 2500. A second roughly 7 to 11 cycle PCR used a sample-barcoded 5' primer and a J-beta primer mix. A template-switch 5' adaptor carrying 12 random nucleotides introduced a unique molecular identifier onto each TCR beta cDNA molecule. Each sample yielded at least 3 million CDR3-containing paired-end reads. The Mint cDNA synthesis kit, primed by a TRBC-specific oligonucleotide, was used to synthesize first-strand cDNA from all RNA. After uracil-DNA glycosylase treatment, a first 18-cycle PCR used universal primers M1SS and BC2_uni_R on all cDNA. The source study handled its data this way. For normalization, 1 million high-quality reads, each with a distinct molecular identifier, were randomly selected from each sample. Reads sharing molecular identifiers were discarded rather than binned into consensus sequences. MiTCR, set to a Q25 quality threshold and the strictest error-elimination algorithm, was used for CDR3 identification, clonotype clustering and error correction. Lower-bound total TCR beta diversity was estimated with a nonparametric unseen species model using Euler transformation. Using fastp trimming at Q25 and MiXCR clonotype assembly, TCRdb reanalyzed the public sequencing data and kept in-frame beta chains. Identical CDR3 proteins give one entry, which carries the most common genes and DNA. The V and J calls and clone size are TCRdb's, not the authors'. This sample gives 800,000 to 950,000 distinct CDR3 sequences in total; almost 30% of them show up just once. Together, the top ten hold more than 8.5% of the sample.

These data also formed part of another study, on T cells of mothers and their children. Per the second study: The donors were nine systemically healthy Caucasian individuals, made up of three mothers and their six children. cDNA synthesis consumed the entire amount of extracted RNA, loaded at 1.5 ug RNA in each 15 ul reaction. In the second PCR, the M1S primer introduced both the sample barcodes and 2-4 random nucleotides. More than 8.5 million TCR beta CDR3 reads were obtained from each mother, and 2.5 million to 3.5 million reads were obtained from each child. Thymic selection similarly shapes TCR recombination output in related and unrelated pairs, with minor effect from inherited differences. Related mother-child pairs always showed normalized repertoire overlap that was slightly higher than in unrelated mother-child pairs, though the difference was never significant. Persistent microchimeric T cell clones were not detected, at a sensitivity of approximately 98 clones per million clonotypes. To look for features that set related mother-child pairs apart from unrelated individuals, the researchers ran deep NGS to compare the TCR beta repertoires of mothers and children. The mean age was approximately 41 +/- 4 years for the mothers and about 10 +/- 4 years for the children. After adapter ligation with NEBNext reagents, the libraries were sequenced on Illumina HiSeq 2000 with 100+100 nt paired-end reads. Mother and child libraries were prepared a month apart and sequenced in separate runs to prevent cross-contamination. For each donor, somewhere between 500,000 and 2,000,000 distinct TCR beta clonotypes were identified. Naive TCR beta clonotypes were estimated from low-frequency clonotypes matched to each donor's FACS-determined naive share, without sorting.

Sequenced material: blood. The chain employs TRBV5-4 and TRBJ2-1; 13 junctional bases match TRBD2. The receptor comes from a woman in her thirties or forties in good health. The DNA sequence is as follows: TGTGCCAGCAGCGTCCGGACTAGCGGGGGCTACAATGAGCAGTTCTTC. Protein translation: CASSVRTSGGYNEQFF.